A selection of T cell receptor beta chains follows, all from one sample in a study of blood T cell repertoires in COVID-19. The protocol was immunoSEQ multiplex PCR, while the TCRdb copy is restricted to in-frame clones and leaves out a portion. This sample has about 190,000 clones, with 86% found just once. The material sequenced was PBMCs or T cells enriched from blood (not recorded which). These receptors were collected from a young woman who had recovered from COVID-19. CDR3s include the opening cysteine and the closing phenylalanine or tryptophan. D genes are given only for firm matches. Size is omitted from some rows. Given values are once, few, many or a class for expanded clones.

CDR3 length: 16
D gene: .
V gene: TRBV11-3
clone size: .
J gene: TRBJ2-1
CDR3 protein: CASSLVGAGALDEQFF
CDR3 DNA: TGTGCCAGCAGCTTAGTCGGGGCAGGGGCTTTGGATGAGCAGTTCTTC

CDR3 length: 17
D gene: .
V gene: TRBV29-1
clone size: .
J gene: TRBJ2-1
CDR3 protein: CSGPHPLATHSYNEQFF
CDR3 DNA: TGCAGCGGGCCTCATCCGCTAGCGACCCACTCCTACAATGAGCAGTTCTTC

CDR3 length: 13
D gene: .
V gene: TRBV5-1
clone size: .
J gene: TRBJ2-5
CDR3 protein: CASSLVVSGTQYF
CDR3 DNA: TGCGCCAGCAGCTTGGTAGTTAGTGGGACCCAGTACTTC

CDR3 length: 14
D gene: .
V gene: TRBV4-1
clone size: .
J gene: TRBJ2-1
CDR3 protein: CASSQEDYYNEQFF
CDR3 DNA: TGCGCCAGCAGCCAAGAAGACTACTACAATGAGCAGTTCTTC

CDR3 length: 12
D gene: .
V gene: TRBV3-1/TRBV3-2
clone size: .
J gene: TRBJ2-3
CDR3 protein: CASSQVGAPATF
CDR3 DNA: TGTGCCAGCAGCCAAGTGGGGGCCCCAGCTACATTT

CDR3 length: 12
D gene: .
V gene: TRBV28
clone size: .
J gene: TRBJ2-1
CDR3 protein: CASSYREGEQFF
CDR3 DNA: TGTGCCAGCAGTTACAGGGAAGGTGAGCAGTTCTTC

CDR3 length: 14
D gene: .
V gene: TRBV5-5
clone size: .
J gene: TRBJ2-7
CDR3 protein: CASSSLEGLYEQYF
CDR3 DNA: TGTGCCAGCAGTTCCCTCGAGGGCCTCTACGAGCAGTACTTC

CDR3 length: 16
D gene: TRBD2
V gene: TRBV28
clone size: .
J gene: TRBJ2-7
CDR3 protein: CASSRRTSGKFYEQYF
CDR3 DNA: TGTGCCAGCAGCCGACGGACTAGCGGGAAGTTCTACGAGCAGTACTTC

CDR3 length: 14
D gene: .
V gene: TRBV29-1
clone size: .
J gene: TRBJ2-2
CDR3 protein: CSVEAGYSTGELFF
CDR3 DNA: TGCAGCGTTGAAGCGGGTTACTCCACCGGGGAGCTGTTTTTT

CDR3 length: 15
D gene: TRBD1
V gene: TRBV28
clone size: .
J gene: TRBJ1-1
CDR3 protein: CASSHHTGGNTEAFF
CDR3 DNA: TGTGCCAGCAGTCACCATACAGGGGGGAACACTGAAGCTTTCTTT

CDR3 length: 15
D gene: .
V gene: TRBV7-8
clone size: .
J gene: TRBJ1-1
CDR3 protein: CASSPGGEMNTEAFF
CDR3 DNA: TGTGCCAGCAGCCCCGGGGGTGAAATGAACACTGAAGCTTTCTTT

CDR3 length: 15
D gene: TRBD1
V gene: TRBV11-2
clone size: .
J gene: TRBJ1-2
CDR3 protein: CASSLSGQGHYGYTF
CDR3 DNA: TGTGCCAGCAGCCTATCGGGACAGGGCCACTATGGCTACACCTTC

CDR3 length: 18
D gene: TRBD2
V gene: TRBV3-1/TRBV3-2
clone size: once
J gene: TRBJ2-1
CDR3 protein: CASSGDASGRTLYNEQFF
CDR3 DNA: TGTGCCAGCAGCGGCGATGCTAGCGGGAGGACCCTATACAATGAGCAGTTCTTC

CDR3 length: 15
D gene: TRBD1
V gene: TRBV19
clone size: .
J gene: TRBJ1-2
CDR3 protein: CASSMGRGPGYGYTF
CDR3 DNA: TGTGCCAGTAGTATGGGCAGGGGGCCCGGCTATGGCTACACCTTC

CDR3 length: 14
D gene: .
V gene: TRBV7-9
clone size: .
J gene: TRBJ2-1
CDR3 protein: CASSLSVSYNEQFF
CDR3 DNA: TGTGCCAGCAGCTTGTCAGTCTCCTACAATGAGCAGTTCTTC

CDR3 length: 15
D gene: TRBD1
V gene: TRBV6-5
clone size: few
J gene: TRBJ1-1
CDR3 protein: CASRRDRLSNTEAFF
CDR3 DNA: TGTGCCAGCAGAAGGGACAGACTTTCGAACACTGAAGCTTTCTTT

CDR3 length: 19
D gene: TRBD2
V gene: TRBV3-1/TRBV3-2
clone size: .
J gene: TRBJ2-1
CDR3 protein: CASSHLSLAGGPSYNEQFF
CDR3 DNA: TGTGCCAGCAGCCACTTGTCCCTAGCGGGAGGGCCAAGTTACAATGAGCAGTTCTTC

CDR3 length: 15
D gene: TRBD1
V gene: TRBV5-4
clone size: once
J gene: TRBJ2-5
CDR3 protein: CASSLRTGVSETQYF
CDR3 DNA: TGTGCCAGCAGCTTACGGACAGGGGTATCAGAGACCCAGTACTTC

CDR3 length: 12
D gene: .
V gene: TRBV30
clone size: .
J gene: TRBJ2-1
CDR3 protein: CAWSVQFYEQFF
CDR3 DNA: TGTGCCTGGAGTGTACAGTTCTATGAGCAGTTCTTC

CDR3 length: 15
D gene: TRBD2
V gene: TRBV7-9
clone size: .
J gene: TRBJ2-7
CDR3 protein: CASSITGRITYEQYF
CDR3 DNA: TGTGCCAGCAGCATCACCGGGAGGATAACCTACGAGCAGTACTTC

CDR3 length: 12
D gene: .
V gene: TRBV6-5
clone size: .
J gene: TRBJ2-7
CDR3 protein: CASSFTPDEQYF
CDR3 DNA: TGTGCCAGCAGTTTTACACCCGACGAGCAGTACTTC

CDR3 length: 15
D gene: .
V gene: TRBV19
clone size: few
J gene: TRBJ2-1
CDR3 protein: CATKPGIFSYNEQFF
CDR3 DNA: TGTGCCACCAAGCCCGGGATCTTCTCCTACAATGAGCAGTTCTTC

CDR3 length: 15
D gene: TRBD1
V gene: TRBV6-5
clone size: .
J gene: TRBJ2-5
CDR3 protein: CATTSGTGRSETQYF
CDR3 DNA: TGTGCCACTACCTCCGGGACAGGGAGATCGGAGACCCAGTACTTC